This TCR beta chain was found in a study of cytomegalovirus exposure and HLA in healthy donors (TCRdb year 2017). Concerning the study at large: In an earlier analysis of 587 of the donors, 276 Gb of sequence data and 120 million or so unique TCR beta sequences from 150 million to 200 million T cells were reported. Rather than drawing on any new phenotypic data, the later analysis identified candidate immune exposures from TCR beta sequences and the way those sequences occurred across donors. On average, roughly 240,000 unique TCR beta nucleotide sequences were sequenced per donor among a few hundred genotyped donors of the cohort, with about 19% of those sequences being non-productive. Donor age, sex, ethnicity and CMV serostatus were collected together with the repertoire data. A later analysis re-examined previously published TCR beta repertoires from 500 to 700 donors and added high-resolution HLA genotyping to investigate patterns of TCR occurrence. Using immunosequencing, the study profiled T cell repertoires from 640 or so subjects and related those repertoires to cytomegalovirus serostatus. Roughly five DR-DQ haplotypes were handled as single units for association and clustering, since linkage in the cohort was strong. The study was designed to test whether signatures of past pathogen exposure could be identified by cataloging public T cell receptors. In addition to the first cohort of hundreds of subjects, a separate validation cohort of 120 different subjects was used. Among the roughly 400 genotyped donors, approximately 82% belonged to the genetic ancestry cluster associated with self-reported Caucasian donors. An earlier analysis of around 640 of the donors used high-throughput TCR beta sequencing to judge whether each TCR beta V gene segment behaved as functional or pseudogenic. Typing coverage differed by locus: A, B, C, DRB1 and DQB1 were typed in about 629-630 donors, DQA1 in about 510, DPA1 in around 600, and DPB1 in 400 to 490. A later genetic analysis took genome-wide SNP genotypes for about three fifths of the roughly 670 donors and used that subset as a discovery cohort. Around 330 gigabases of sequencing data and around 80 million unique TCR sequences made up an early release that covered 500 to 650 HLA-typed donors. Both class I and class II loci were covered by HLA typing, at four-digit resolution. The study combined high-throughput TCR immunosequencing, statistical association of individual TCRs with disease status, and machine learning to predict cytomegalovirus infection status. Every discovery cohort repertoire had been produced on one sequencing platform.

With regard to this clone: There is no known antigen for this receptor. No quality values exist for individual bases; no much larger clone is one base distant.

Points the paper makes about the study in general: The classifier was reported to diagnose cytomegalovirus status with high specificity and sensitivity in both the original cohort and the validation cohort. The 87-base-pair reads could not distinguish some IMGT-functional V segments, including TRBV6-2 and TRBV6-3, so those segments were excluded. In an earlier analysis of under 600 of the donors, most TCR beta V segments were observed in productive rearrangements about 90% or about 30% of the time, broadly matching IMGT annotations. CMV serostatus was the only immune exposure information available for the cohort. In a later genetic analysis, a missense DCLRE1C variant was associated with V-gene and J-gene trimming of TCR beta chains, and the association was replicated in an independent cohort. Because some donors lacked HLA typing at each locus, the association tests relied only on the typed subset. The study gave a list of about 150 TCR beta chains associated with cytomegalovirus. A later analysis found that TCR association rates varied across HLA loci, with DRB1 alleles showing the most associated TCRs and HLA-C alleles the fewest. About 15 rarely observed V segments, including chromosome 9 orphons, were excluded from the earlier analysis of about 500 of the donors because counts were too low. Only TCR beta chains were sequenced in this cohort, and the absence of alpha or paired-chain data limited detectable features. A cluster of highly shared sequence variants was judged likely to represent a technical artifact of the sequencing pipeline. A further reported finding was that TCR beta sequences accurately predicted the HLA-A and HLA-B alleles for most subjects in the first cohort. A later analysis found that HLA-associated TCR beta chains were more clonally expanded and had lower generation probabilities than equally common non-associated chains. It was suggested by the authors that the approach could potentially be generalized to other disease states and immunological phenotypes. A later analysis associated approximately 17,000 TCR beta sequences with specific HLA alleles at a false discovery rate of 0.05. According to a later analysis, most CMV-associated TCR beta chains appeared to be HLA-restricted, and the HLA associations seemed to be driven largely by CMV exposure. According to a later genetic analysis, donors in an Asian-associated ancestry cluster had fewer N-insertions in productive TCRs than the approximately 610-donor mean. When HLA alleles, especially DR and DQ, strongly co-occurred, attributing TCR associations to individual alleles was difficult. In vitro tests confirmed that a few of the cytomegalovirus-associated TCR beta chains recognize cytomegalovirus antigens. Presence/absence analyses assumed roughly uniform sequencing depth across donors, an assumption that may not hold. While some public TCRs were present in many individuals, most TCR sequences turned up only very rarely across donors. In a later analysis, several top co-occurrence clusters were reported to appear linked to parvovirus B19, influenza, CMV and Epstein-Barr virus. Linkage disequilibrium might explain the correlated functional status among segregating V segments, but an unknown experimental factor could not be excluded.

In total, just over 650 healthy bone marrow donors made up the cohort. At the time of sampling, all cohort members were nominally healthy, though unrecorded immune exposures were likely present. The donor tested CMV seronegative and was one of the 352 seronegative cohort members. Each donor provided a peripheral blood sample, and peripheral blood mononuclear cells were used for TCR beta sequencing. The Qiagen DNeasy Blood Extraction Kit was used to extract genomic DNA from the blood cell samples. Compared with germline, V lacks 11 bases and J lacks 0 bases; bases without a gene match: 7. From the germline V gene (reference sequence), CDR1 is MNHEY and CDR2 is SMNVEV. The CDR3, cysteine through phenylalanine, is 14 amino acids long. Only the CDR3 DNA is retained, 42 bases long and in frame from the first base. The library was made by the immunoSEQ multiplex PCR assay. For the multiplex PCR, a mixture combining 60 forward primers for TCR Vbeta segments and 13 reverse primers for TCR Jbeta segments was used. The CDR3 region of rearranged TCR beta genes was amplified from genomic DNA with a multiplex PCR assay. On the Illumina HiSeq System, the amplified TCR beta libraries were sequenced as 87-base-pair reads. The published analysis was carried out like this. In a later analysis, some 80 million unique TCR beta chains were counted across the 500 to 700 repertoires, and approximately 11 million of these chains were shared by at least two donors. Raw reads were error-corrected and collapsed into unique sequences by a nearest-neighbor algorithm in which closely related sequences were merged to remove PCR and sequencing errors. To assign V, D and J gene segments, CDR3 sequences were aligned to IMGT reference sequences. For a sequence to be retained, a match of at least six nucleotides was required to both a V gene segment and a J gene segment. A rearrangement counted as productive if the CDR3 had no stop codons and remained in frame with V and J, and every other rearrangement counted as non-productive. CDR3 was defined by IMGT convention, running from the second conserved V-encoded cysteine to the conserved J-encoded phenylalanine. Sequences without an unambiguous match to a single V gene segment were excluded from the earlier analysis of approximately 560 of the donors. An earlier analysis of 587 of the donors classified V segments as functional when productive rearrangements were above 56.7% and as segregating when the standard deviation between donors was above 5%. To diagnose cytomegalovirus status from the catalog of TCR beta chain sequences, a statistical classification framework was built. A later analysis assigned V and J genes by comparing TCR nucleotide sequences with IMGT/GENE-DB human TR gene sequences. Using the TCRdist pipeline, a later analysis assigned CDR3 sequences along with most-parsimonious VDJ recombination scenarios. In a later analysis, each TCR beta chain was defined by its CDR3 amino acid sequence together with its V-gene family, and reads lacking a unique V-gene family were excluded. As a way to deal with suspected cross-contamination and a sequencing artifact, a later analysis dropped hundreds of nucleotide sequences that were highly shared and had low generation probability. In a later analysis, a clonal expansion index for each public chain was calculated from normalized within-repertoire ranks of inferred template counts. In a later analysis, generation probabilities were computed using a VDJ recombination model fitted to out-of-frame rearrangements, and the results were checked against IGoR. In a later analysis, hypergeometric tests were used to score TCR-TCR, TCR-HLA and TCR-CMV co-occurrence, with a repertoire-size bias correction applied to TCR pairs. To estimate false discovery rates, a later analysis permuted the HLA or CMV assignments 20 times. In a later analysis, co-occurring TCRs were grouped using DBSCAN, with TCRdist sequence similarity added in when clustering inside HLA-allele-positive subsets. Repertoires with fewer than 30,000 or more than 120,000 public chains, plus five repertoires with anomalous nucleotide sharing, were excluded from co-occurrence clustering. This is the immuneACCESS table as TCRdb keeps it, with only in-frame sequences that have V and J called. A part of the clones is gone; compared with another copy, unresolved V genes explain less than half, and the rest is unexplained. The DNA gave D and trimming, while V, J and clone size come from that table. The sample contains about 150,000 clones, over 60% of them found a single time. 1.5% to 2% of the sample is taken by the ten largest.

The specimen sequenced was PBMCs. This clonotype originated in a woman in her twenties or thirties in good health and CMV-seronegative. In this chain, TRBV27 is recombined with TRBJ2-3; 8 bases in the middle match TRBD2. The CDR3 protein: CASTGGPSTDTQYF. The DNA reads TGTGCCTCGACGGGGGGGCCGAGCACAGATACGCAGTATTTT.